The next 23 T cell receptor beta chains were all read from a single sample in a study of cytomegalovirus exposure and HLA in healthy donors. With 60 Vbeta and 13 Jbeta primers, the PCR was carried out. Generated by immunoSEQ multiplex PCR, the TCRdb table keeps only in-frame clones and is missing some. The sample carries 140,000 or so clones, 60% to 80% recorded once. Sequences were obtained from PBMCs. Source of these receptors: a woman aged 25 to 39 in good health and CMV-seronegative.

This chain links TRBV4-3 with TRBJ1-4; D possibly corresponds to TRBD1 (6 bases). Trimming removed 1 base at V and 8 bases at J, with 14 bases between. The CDR3 is 15 residues long. Germline-derived CDR1 and CDR2 are LGHNA and YSLEER. CDR3 protein: CASSQVWGQIEKLFF. For the CDR3, the DNA is TGCGCCAGCAGCCAAGTATGGGGGCAAATCGAAAAACTGTTTTTT.

The chain links TRBV12-2 to TRBJ2-1; the D segment call TRBD1 is taken from the table without a DNA check. TRBV12-2 is assigned pseudogene status. The CDR3 runs 14 residues. Written as DNA, the CDR3 is TGTGCAAGTCGCGCCCGACAGGGGAACAATGAGCAGTTCTTC. Amino acids: CASRARQGNNEQFF.

This chain joins TRBV5-4 and TRBJ2-7; D perhaps matches TRBD2 (5 bases). The CDR3 is made up of 13 amino acids. Trimming took 3 bases from V and 1 from J, leaving 8 bases between them. Germline loops: CDR1 SGHNT, CDR2 YYREEE (reference sequence). CDR3 nucleotide sequence: TGTGCCAGCAGCTCGACGGGATCCTACGAGCAGTACTTC. Its protein is CASSSTGSYEQYF.

This sequence joins TRBV5-1 and TRBJ2-7; the match to TRBD2 covers 8 bases. The germline gives CDR1 SGHRS, CDR2 YFSETQ. The CDR3 runs to 16 residues. J was trimmed by 5 bases and V by 4 bases; bases with no gene match: 14. The CDR3 region is CASSPPGGGWFDEQYF. The CDR3 region has the DNA TGCGCCAGCAGCCCACCGGGAGGGGGTTGGTTCGACGAGCAGTACTTC.

The chain couples TRBV2 to TRBJ1-2; D not certain. This CDR3 is 14 amino acids long. Deletions cut 8 bases from V and 4 bases from J, with 17 bases between. Germline loops: CDR1 SNHLY, CDR2 FYNNEI. In DNA, the CDR3 is TGTGCCAGCCCAAATAGCGAGGGAAGCTATGGCTACACCTTC. The encoded protein is CASPNSEGSYGYTF. Looking up the rest from reference TRBV2 and TRBJ1-2 gives the full variable domain: EPEVTQTPSHQVTQMGQEVILRCVPISNHLYFYWYRQILGQKVEFLVSFYNNEISEKSEIFDDQFSVERPDGSNFTLKIRSTKLEDSAMYFCASPNSEGSYGYTFGSGTRLTVV.

The V gene is TRBV6-5, the J gene TRBJ2-1; 12 bases map to TRBD2. The junction had 5 bases not matched to a gene; V was cut back by 2 bases and J by 9 bases. This CDR3 is built from 15 residues. Germline V gene sequence: CDR1 MNHEY, CDR2 SVGAGI. CDR3 DNA: TGTGCCAGCAGTTACGCTAGCGGGGGGGCCGCTGAGCAGTTCTTC. Its protein is CASSYASGGAAEQFF.

The chain is built from TRBV4-2 and TRBJ2-3; 11 nucleotides align to TRBD2. This CDR3 spans 17 amino acids. J was trimmed by 0 bases and V by 1 base; bases with no gene match: 3. Germline-derived CDR1 and CDR2 are LGHNA and YNFKEQ. In DNA, the CDR3 is TGTGCCAGCAGCCAAGGACTAGCGGGGTCTAGCACAGATACGCAGTATTTT. Residues: CASSQGLAGSSTDTQYF.

This rearrangement joins TRBV2 to TRBJ1-1; D unresolved. The V end lost 2 bases, the J end lost 4 bases, and 14 bases lay between the germline ends. The CDR3 sequence is 15 residues long. The germline CDR1 and CDR2 sequences are SNHLY and FYNNEI. CDR3 region: CASSEIKGRTTEAFF. The CDR3, as DNA: TGTGCCAGCAGTGAAATAAAAGGGAGGACCACTGAAGCTTTCTTT.

J is TRBJ1-5 and V is TRBV19, with 7 bases that match TRBD1. The CDR3 is made up of 13 amino acids. The ends lost 3 bases at V and 5 bases at J; junction bases unmatched: 1. Per germline, CDR1 LNHDA and CDR2 SQIVND (reference sequence). The CDR3 DNA reads as TGTGCCAGTAGTATTGGACAGGATCAGCCCCAGCATTTT. This gives the protein CASSIGQDQPQHF.

CDR3 sequence reads: CASSTITRAGRTEAFF. The CDR3 DNA sequence: TGTGCCAGTAGTACCATCACCCGGGCAGGGCGGACTGAAGCTTTCTTT. The chain couples TRBV19 to TRBJ1-1; D possibly corresponds to TRBD1 (5 bases). Germline-derived CDR1 and CDR2 are LNHDA and SQIVND (reference sequence). This CDR3 is 16 amino acids long. V gave up 4 bases and J gave up 5 bases, with 20 bases separating them.

This clone has just a few counts. The chain joins TRBV7-9 to TRBJ1-2; D possibly corresponds to TRBD1 (6 bases). V was clipped by 1 base and J by 5 bases, with 14 bases between them. The length of the CDR3 is 15 residues. Per the germline V gene, CDR1 is SEHNR and CDR2 is FQNEAQ (reference sequence). This chain's CDR3 is CASSLEGGQKYGYTF. CDR3 coding DNA: TGTGCCAGCAGCTTAGAAGGCGGACAGAAGTATGGCTACACCTTC.

The J gene is TRBJ2-2, the V gene TRBV4-1, with 9 bases matching TRBD2. CDR3 length: 17 residues. V lost 1 base, J lost 6 bases, and 9 bases stayed unmatched. CDR1 and CDR2 (germline): MGHRA, YSYEKL. The chain's CDR3 is CASSQALAGGPSGELFF. The CDR3 DNA reads TGCGCCAGCAGCCAAGCACTTGCGGGGGGGCCGTCCGGGGAGCTGTTTTTT.

The chain is built from TRBV5-3 and TRBJ1-4; D gene unclear. TRBV5-3 is an ORF, with its function uncertain. CDR3 size: 14 residues. Trimming left V 3 bases short and J 10 bases short, with 16 bases between. CDR3 DNA: TGTGCCAGAAGCTGGAAGGTGGGCGGGAGAAAACTGTTTTTT. This codes for CARSWKVGGRKLFF.

This chain uses TRBV5-8 with TRBJ1-2, with a weak D call TRBD1 (6 bases). Per germline, CDR1 SGHTS and CDR2 YDEGEE. V lost 2 bases to trimming and J lost 5 bases, with 19 bases between them. The CDR3 extends over 16 amino acids. CDR3 amino acids: CASSFETGAVRYGYTF. In nucleotides, the CDR3 is TGTGCCAGCAGCTTCGAGACAGGCGCCGTGAGGTATGGCTACACCTTC. Using reference TRBV5-8 and TRBJ1-2 for the parts outside the CDR3, the full variable domain is EAGVTQSPTHLIKTRGQQATLRCSPISGHTSVYWYQQALGLGLQFLLWYDEGEERNRGNFPPRFSGRQFPNYSSELNVNALELEDSALYLCASSFETGAVRYGYTFGSGTRLTVV.

The V and J genes are TRBV6-5 and TRBJ1-3; no clear D gene. This CDR3 spans 15 amino acids. V was cut by 2 bases and J by 0 bases, with 8 bases left in between. Germline V gives CDR1 MNHEY, CDR2 SVGAGI. The CDR3 region is CASSYEMSSGNTIYF. The DNA of the CDR3 is TGTGCCAGCAGTTACGAGATGAGCTCTGGAAACACCATATATTTT.

This rearrangement joins TRBV29-1 to TRBJ2-3; D is possibly TRBD2 (6 bases). CDR3 length: 18 amino acids. CDR1 is SQVTM and CDR2 is ANQGSEA in the germline V gene. The germline V and J ends were trimmed by 8 bases and 5 bases, with 32 bases remaining between them. Written as DNA, the CDR3 is TGCAGCCTCAAACCCCCTGGAAGCGGGTCAGCTGTAGGAGATACGCAGTATTTT. It encodes CSLKPPGSGSAVGDTQYF.

The chain links TRBV4-3 to TRBJ1-3; no clear D. V was pared by 0 bases and J by 0 bases, with 12 bases between. Germline CDR1 LGHNA, CDR2 YSLEER. This CDR3 spans 17 amino acids. CDR3 amino acids: CASSQDALAISGNTIYF. CDR3 bases: TGCGCCAGCAGCCAAGATGCCCTAGCTATCTCTGGAAACACCATATATTTT.

The V call is TRBV5-5, the J call TRBJ1-2; D is possibly TRBD1 (6 bases). The CDR3 covers 15 residues. V was pared by 4 bases and J by 5 bases, with 18 bases between. CDR1 is SGHKS and CDR2 is YYEKEE in the germline V gene (reference sequence). In nucleotides, the CDR3 is TGTGCCAGCAGCCAACGGACAGATGATAGATATGGCTACACCTTC. Translation: CASSQRTDDRYGYTF.

This rearrangement joins TRBV20-1 to TRBJ1-1; the D is unclear. Germline values: CDR1 DFQATT, CDR2 SNEGSKA (reference sequence). V lost 0 bases, J lost 11 bases, and 7 bases lay in between. The CDR3 is made up of 10 amino acids. In DNA form, the CDR3 reads TGCAGTGCTAGAGATCTTTCGGCTTTCTTT. This translates into CSARDLSAFF.

This clone appeared a single time. V usage is TRBV18 and J usage is TRBJ1-4; D is ambiguous. The germline CDR1 and CDR2 sequences are KGHSH and LQKENI. CDR3 length equals 13 residues. V dropped 2 bases and J dropped 7 bases, with 8 bases sitting between them. The CDR3 DNA follows: TGTGCCAGCTCACCAACCCTAAGTGAAAAACTGTTTTTT. Translated, it gives CASSPTLSEKLFF.

This clone appeared a few times. J is TRBJ2-3 and V is TRBV6-4; TRBD1 matches 10 bases. The CDR3 spans 13 residues. V dropped 3 bases and J dropped 11; count of bases not matched to a gene: 5. Germline lookup yields CDR1 MRHNA and CDR2 SNTAGT. CDR3 loop: CASSEGQGTQQYF. DNA for the CDR3: TGTGCCAGCAGTGAGGGACAGGGGACCCAGCAGTATTTT.

The chain links TRBV11-2 to TRBJ1-4, with 11 bases fitting TRBD1. This CDR3 spans 15 amino acids. Looked up from germline, CDR1 is SGHAT and CDR2 is FQNNGV. V trimming: 1 base; J trimming: 5 bases; junction bases outside the gene matches: 0. CDR3 bases: TGTGCCAGCAGCTTAGGGGACAGGGGGAATGAAAAACTGTTTTTT. The encoded protein is CASSLGDRGNEKLFF.

V gene TRBV7-8 combines with J gene TRBJ2-7; D is undetermined. From germline, CDR1 is SGHVS and CDR2 FQNEAQ. This CDR3 has 13 residues. The V end lost 0 bases, the J end lost 3 bases, and 6 bases lay between the germline ends. The CDR3 loop is CASSLAPFYEQYF. In DNA, the CDR3 is TGTGCCAGCAGCTTAGCCCCCTTCTACGAGCAGTACTTC.